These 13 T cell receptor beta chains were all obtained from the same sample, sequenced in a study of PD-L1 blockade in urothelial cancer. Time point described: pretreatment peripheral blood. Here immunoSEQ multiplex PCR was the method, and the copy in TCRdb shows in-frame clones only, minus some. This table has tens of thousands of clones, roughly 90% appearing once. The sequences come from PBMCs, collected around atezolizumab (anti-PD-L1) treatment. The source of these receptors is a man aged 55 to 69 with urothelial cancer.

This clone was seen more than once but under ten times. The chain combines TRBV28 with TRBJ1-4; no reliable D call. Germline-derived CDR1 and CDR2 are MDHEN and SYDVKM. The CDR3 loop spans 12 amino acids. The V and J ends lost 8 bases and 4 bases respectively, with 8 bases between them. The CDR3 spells CASDSNNEKLFF. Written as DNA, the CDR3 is TGTGCCAGCGACTCTAATAATGAAAAACTGTTTTTT.

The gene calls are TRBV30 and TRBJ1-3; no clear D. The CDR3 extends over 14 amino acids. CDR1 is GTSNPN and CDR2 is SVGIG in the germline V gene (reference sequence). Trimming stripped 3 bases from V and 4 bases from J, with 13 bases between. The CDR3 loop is CAWRERGYGNTIYF. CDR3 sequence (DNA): TGTGCCTGGAGGGAGCGGGGATACGGAAACACCATATATTTT.

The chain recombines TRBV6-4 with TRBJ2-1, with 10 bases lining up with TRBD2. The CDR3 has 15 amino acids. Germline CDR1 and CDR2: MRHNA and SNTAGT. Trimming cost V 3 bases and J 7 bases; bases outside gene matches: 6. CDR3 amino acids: CASSEAGGIGNEQFF. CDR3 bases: TGTGCCAGCAGTGAAGCGGGGGGGATCGGTAATGAGCAGTTCTTC.

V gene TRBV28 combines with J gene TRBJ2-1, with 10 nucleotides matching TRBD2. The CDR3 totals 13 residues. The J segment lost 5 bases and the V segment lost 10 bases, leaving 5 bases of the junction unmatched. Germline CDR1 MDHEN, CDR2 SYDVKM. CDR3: CAIGLAVDNEQFF. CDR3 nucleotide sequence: TGTGCCATTGGACTAGCGGTCGACAATGAGCAGTTCTTC.

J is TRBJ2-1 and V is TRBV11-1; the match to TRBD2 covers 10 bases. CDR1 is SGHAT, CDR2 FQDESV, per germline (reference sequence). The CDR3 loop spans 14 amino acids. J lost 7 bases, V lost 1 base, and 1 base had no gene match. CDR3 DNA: TGTGCCAGCAGCTTAGGGACTAGCGGAAATGAGCAGTTCTTC. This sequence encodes CASSLGTSGNEQFF.

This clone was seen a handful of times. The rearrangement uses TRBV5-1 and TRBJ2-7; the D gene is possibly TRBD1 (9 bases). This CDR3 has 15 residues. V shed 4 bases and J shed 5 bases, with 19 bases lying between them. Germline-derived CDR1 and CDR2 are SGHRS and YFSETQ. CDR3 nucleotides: TGCGCCAGCAGCCGCGGGGGGACAGGGACCCACGAGCAGTACTTC. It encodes CASSRGGTGTHEQYF.

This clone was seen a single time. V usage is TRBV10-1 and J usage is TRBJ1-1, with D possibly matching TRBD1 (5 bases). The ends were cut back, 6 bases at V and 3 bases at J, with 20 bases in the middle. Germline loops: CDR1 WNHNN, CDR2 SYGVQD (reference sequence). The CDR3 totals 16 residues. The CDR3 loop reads CASRPPGAEPYTEAFF. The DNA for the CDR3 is TGCGCCAGCAGACCCCCTGGGGCAGAGCCTTACACTGAAGCTTTCTTT.

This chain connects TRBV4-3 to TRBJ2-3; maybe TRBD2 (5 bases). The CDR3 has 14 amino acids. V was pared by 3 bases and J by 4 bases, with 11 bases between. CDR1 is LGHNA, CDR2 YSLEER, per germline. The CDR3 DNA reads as TGCGCCAGCAGCCAGGAAGGACTCTCAGATACGCAGTATTTT. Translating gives CASSQEGLSDTQYF.

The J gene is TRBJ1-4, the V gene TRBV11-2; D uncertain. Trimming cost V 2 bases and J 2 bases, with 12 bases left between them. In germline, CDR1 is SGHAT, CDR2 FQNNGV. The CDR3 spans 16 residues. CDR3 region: CASSLRGSQTNEKLFF. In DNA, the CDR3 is TGTGCCAGCAGCTTAAGAGGCTCGCAGACTAATGAAAAACTGTTTTTT.

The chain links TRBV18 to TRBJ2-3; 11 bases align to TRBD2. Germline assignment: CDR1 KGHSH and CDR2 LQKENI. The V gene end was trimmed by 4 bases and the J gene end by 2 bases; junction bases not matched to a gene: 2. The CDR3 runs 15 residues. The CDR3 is CASSQGLAATDTQYF. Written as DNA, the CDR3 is TGTGCCAGCTCACAGGGACTAGCGGCCACAGATACGCAGTATTTT.

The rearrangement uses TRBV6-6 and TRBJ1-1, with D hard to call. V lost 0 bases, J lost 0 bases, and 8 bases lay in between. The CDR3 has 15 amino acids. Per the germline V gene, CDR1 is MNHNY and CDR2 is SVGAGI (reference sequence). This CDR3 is CASSYSIRLNTEAFF. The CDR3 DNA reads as TGTGCCAGCAGTTACTCGATCAGGTTGAACACTGAAGCTTTCTTT.

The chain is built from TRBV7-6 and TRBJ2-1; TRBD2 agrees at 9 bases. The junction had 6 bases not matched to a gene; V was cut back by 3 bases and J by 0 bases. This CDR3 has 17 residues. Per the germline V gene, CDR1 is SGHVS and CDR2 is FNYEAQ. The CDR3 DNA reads TGTGCCAGCAGCTTGGGGCTGACTAGCGGCTCCTACAATGAGCAGTTCTTC. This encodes CASSLGLTSGSYNEQFF.

The CDR3 DNA follows: TGCGCCAGCAGTGAGACTAGCGGCTCCTACGAGCAGTACTTC. Protein sequence: CASSETSGSYEQYF. The chain couples TRBV10-1 to TRBJ2-7, with 8 bases fitting TRBD2. There are 14 residues in the CDR3. J was trimmed by 0 bases and V by 2 bases; bases with no gene match: 0. Germline CDR1 WNHNN, CDR2 SYGVQD (reference sequence).